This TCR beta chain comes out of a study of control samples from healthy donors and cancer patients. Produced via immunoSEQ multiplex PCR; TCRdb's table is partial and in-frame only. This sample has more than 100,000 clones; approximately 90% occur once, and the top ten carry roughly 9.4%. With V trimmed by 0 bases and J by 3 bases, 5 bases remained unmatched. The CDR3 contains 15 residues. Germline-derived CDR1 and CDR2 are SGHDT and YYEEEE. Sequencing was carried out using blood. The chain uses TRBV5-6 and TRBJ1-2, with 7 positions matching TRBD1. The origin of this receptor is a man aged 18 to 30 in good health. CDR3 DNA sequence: TGTGCCAGCAGCTTGGCGGGACAGATCGACTATGGCTACACCTTC. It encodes CASSLAGQIDYGYTF.